The T cell receptor (beta chain) described here comes from a study of T-cell memory formation after mild COVID-19. Study-wide background: Across donors, TCR clusters were largely donor specific.

TCRdb re-derived calls from the 5' RACE reads in MiXCR, one entry per CDR3 protein. The sample shows hundreds of thousands of distinct CDR3 sequences, over 20% of them seen only once. Findings and caveats of the study: Later expanders leaned CD4+, whereas clones that contracted between day 15 and 85 were balanced CD4/CD8.

In regard to this clonotype: The antigen is not known.

CDR1 and CDR2 from the germline V gene are MNHNY and SVGAGI (reference sequence). Trimming took 8 bases from V and 3 from J; bases not matched to a gene: 15. The CDR3 extends over 17 amino acids. The chain uses TRBV6-6 and TRBJ2-4; 8 positions match TRBD2. This sequence was found in an adult woman who had mild COVID-19 (a few samples of this study predate the infection). Cell type and time point are not known. Sequencing input: PBMCs or a T cell subset sorted from them (not recorded which). Here the CDR3 DNA reads TGTGCCAGCCTCCCGGGAGGGATTCGAGAAGACAAAAACATTCAGTACTTC. It is translated as CASLPGGIREDKNIQYF.